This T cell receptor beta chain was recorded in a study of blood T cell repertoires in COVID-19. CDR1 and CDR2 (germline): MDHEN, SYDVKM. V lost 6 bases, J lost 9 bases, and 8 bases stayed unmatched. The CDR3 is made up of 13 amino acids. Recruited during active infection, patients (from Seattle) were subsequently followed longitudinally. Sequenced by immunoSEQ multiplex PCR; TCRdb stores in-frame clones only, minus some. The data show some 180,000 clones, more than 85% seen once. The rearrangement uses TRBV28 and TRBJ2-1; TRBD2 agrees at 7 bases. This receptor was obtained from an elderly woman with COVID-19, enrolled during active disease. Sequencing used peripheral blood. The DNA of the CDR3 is TGTGCCAGCAGAGGACTAGTGCCCTTTGAGCAGTTCTTC. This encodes CASRGLVPFEQFF.